This T cell receptor beta chain was profiled in a study of blood T cell repertoires in COVID-19. The wider study: Whether acute or convalescent, the COVID-19 samples came from the United States, Italy and Spain. In each case, the material was cDNA or gDNA derived from T cells, B-cell-depleted T cells, or PBMCs.

V was pared by 5 bases and J by 4 bases, with 18 bases between. Germline V lookup: CDR1 LNHDA, CDR2 SQIVND (reference sequence). The CDR3 contains 16 residues. Authors' data handling: Scientists estimated how many nucleated cells there were by amplifying reference gene primers. Sequencing was performed with immunoSEQ multiplex PCR; in TCRdb, only in-frame clones are kept and a portion is missing. V, J and clone size derive from that table, while D and trimming were established from the DNA sequence. The repertoire has 270,000 or so clones, around 82% of them found once; the top ten carry roughly 3.1%.

This sequence was found in a woman aged 18-30 years with acute or convalescent COVID-19. The genes are TRBV19 and TRBJ2-1; D gene ambiguous. What was sequenced was peripheral blood. Here the CDR3 reads CASSSKRPTQYNEQFF. In DNA form, the CDR3 reads TGTGCCAGTAGTTCAAAGCGACCCACCCAGTACAATGAGCAGTTCTTC.